This T cell receptor (beta chain) was documented in a study of T cell repertoires in cytomegalovirus infection. Across the whole study: The public TCR beta signatures pointed to both CMV infection and matching HLA type. The study's findings and limits: Carriers of CMV and the relevant HLA type were discriminated by public TCR beta frequency. HLA-C-restricted CMV-specific TCR beta clonotypes prevailed in the ex vivo response.

In TCRdb, the reads were re-called with MiXCR into one record per CDR3 protein. Of roughly 190,000 distinct CDR3 sequences in the sample, 7.5% to 10% were seen once. Germline values: CDR1 SGHTA, CDR2 FQGNSA. V was shortened by 3 bases and J by 5 bases, with 17 bases between the two germline ends. The CDR3 runs 15 residues. The table lists this clonotype with many counts. The antigen is undetermined. The chain employs TRBV7-2 and TRBJ2-7; weak D call: TRBD1 (5 bases). The source material was PBMCs. The sequence was obtained from a human donor in good health (CMV status not recorded). Some clones in this sample may be carry-over from other donors' samples. In DNA, the CDR3 is TGTGCCAGCAGCTTGATATGGGGCGGCTCACACGAGCAGTACTTC. As protein: CASSLIWGGSHEQYF.